The 3 T cell receptor beta chains below all came from one sample that was sequenced in a study of identical twins. TCRdb processed the 5' RACE reads anew with MiXCR; each CDR3 protein has one entry. This table has 510,000 or so distinct CDR3 sequences, 12% to 15% appearing once. The same data also contributed to another study, on yellow fever vaccine responses in identical twins.

Sequencing was performed on CD4+ T cells sorted from blood. The origin of the receptors is a woman under 30 in good health.

In this sample, this clonotype turned up a few times. V gene TRBV9 combines with J gene TRBJ2-5; 15 bases agree with TRBD2. The CDR3 is 19 amino acids. Unmatched junction bases numbered 8, after V lost 0 bases and J lost 2 bases. The germline V gene has CDR1 SGDLS and CDR2 YYNGEE. CDR3 sequence (DNA): TGTGCCAGCAGCGTAGGGGGACTAGCGGGAGGCTGGGGGCAAGAGACCCAGTACTTC. Protein sequence: CASSVGGLAGGWGQETQYF. Using reference TRBV9 and TRBJ2-5 for the parts outside the CDR3, the full variable domain is DSGVTQTPKHLITATGQRVTLRCSPRSGDLSVYWYQQSLDQGLQFLIQYYNGEERAKGNILERFSAQQFPDLHSELNLSSLELGDSALYFCASSVGGLAGGWGQETQYFGPGTRLLVL.

The rearrangement joins TRBV24-1 to TRBJ1-5; unclear D gene. This CDR3 has 12 amino acids. Trimming removed 4 bases from V and 6 bases from J, with 6 bases in between. Germline loops: CDR1 KGHDR, CDR2 SFDVKD. In DNA, the CDR3 is TGTGCCACCAGTGAAGGCAGTCAGCCCCAGCATTTT. Its translation is CATSEGSQPQHF.

This clonotype was seen only a few times. The chain carries TRBV6-2 or TRBV6-3 and TRBJ2-5; TRBD1 matches at 9 bases. After removal of 11 bases from V and 7 bases from J, the junction contained 11 bases not matched to a gene. CDR1 is MNHEY and CDR2 is SVGEGT in the germline V gene. The CDR3 contains 13 residues. This CDR3 is CAGRTGEGGTQYF. CDR3 coding DNA: TGTGCCGGAAGGACAGGGGAAGGAGGGACCCAGTACTTC.